Below are 26 T cell receptor beta chains sequenced from a single sample in a study of cytomegalovirus exposure and HLA in healthy donors. Vbeta (60) and Jbeta (13) primers were used in the PCR. Some clones are missing from TCRdb's copy, which holds only in-frame ones; the method was immunoSEQ multiplex PCR. Of approximately 150,000 clones in the sample, 65% to 75% were seen once. Input material: PBMCs. These receptors originate from a human donor in good health.

The rearrangement joins TRBV11-2 to TRBJ2-1; the match to TRBD1 covers 8 bases. CDR3 size: 15 residues. CDR1 SGHAT and CDR2 FQNNGV come from the germline V gene. With 7 bases clipped from V and 6 bases from J, the junction kept 11 bases outside the gene matches. Written as DNA, the CDR3 is TGTGCCAGCACCCACGGGCAGGGGGCTACCAATGAGCAGTTCTTC. Translating it yields CASTHGQGATNEQFF.

The rearrangement joins TRBV7-6 to TRBJ2-2, with a weak D call TRBD1 (6 bases). Trimming removed 0 bases at V and 5 bases at J, with 19 bases between. CDR1 is SGHVS and CDR2 is FNYEAQ in the germline V gene. The CDR3 sequence is 18 residues long. DNA for the CDR3: TGTGCCAGCAGCTTAGCAGCGCGGTCTCAGGGGTGGACCGGGGAGCTGTTTTTT. Protein: CASSLAARSQGWTGELFF.

This clone has a single count. This sample also contains other DNA sequences that code for the same CDR3. V usage is TRBV7-3 and J usage is TRBJ1-1; 10 bases are shared with TRBD1. Trimming removed 3 bases from V and 4 bases from J; junction bases left unmatched: 2. This CDR3 is 14 amino acids long. Germline V gene sequence: CDR1 SGHTA, CDR2 FQGTGA. CDR3 coding DNA: TGTGCCAGCAGCTTGGGACAGGGGAGCACTGAAGCTTTCTTT. Translated: CASSLGQGSTEAFF.

The sample holds a few counts of this clone. The V and J genes are TRBV6-4 and TRBJ2-1, with 8 bases that match TRBD1. The germline gives CDR1 MRHNA, CDR2 SNTAGT. The CDR3 totals 13 residues. J was trimmed by 7 bases and V by 6 bases; bases with no gene match: 5. In DNA form, the CDR3 reads TGTGCCAGCAGCGCGGACAGGGAAAATGAGCAGTTCTTC. It codes for CASSADRENEQFF.

This clone has more than one count but fewer than ten. This rearrangement joins TRBV7-2 to TRBJ2-5; 7 bases map to TRBD2. Germline trimming cut 3 bases from V and 7 bases from J; bases unmatched to any gene: 11. The CDR3 loop spans 15 amino acids. Per the germline V gene, CDR1 is SGHTA and CDR2 is FQGNSA. The CDR3 DNA reads TGTGCCAGCAGCTTCACAATATCGGGGGGAGGGACCCAGTACTTC. It codes for CASSFTISGGGTQYF.

This clone was counted once. The rearrangement uses TRBV19 and TRBJ2-2; no clear D. The germline CDR1 and CDR2 sequences are LNHDA and SQIVND (reference sequence). This CDR3 is 14 amino acids long. V lost 5 bases to trimming and J lost 2 bases, with 9 bases between them. This CDR3 is CASSLTPNTGELFF. In DNA, the CDR3 is TGTGCCAGTAGTCTGACACCCAACACCGGGGAGCTGTTTTTT.

The chain uses TRBV7-9 and TRBJ1-1; D possibly corresponds to TRBD1 (6 bases). CDR1 is SEHNR and CDR2 is FQNEAQ in the germline V gene (reference sequence). CDR3 length: 14 residues. Trimming left V 2 bases short and J 5 bases short, with 12 bases between. The CDR3 here is CASSLQGSITEAFF. CDR3 sequence (DNA): TGTGCCAGCAGCTTACAGGGGTCTATTACTGAAGCTTTCTTT. Based on the CDR3 plus reference TRBV7-9 and TRBJ1-1, the full variable domain is DTGVSQNPRHKITKRGQNVTFRCDPISEHNRLYWYRQTLGQGPEFLTYFQNEAQLEKSRLLSDRFSAERPKGSFSTLEIQRTEQGDSAMYLCASSLQGSITEAFFGQGTRLTVV.

V usage is TRBV7-9 and J usage is TRBJ1-6, with a tentative D call TRBD1 (5 bases). Trimming took off 5 bases at V and 3 bases at J, with 8 bases between the two ends. The CDR3 has 14 residues. Per the germline V gene, CDR1 is SEHNR and CDR2 is FQNEAQ (reference sequence). The CDR3, as DNA: TGTGCCAGCAGCCCAGGGAACTATAATTCACCCCTCCACTTT. It encodes CASSPGNYNSPLHF.

This clone has a single count. The gene calls are TRBV9 and TRBJ2-7, with 10 nucleotides matching TRBD1. The V and J ends lost 3 bases and 3 bases, in that order; junction bases with no gene match: 6. This CDR3 comprises 15 residues. Per germline, CDR1 SGDLS and CDR2 YYNGEE. The CDR3 spells CASSAGQGGLYEQYF. In nucleotides, the CDR3 is TGTGCCAGCAGCGCTGGACAGGGGGGACTCTACGAGCAGTACTTC.

The chain uses TRBV19 and TRBJ2-7, with D possibly being TRBD1 (6 bases). This CDR3 has 15 residues. V was shortened by 1 base and J by 9 bases, with 19 bases between the two germline ends. CDR1 is LNHDA and CDR2 is SQIVND in the germline V gene (reference sequence). CDR3 bases: TGTGCCAGTAGTATAGTGGCAGGGGTTCGCCGCGGGCAGTACTTC. Translating it yields CASSIVAGVRRGQYF.

On this clone itself: Other DNA sequences of this sample code for an identical CDR3. This sequence joins TRBV4-1 and TRBJ1-3; TRBD1 agrees at 7 bases. Germline V gene lookup returns CDR1 MGHRA and CDR2 YSYEKL. Germline trimming cut 0 bases from V and 0 bases from J; bases unmatched to any gene: 5. This CDR3 is 17 amino acids long. CDR3 sequence reads: CASSQEGQANSGNTIYF. For the CDR3, the DNA is TGCGCCAGCAGCCAAGAAGGACAGGCGAACTCTGGAAACACCATATATTTT.

As to this clone: At one boundary the junction diverges from the germline segment, which might be a read error. J is TRBJ2-5 and V is TRBV29-1, with 7 bases aligning to TRBD1. CDR3 length equals 12 residues. In germline, CDR1 is SQVTM, CDR2 ANQGSEA. In DNA form, the CDR3 reads TGCAGCGTTTCAGACAGGGCGGTGACCAAGTACTTC. Encoded protein: CSVSDRAVTKYF.

The J gene is TRBJ1-2, the V gene TRBV9, with TRBD1 matching over 7 bases. CDR3 length equals 14 residues. The trim removed 3 bases at V and 14 bases at J, leaving 16 bases unmatched. Germline V lookup: CDR1 SGDLS, CDR2 YYNGEE. DNA for the CDR3: TGTGCCAGCAGCGCTCAGACAGGGATGGCCCTAGGTACCTTC. Protein product: CASSAQTGMALGTF.

In this sample, this clone turned up a few times. This rearrangement joins TRBV6-5 to TRBJ2-1; 9 bases are a match to TRBD1. Trimming removed 5 bases from V and 2 bases from J; junction bases left unmatched: 4. The CDR3 extends over 15 amino acids. The germline V gene has CDR1 MNHEY and CDR2 SVGAGI. The CDR3, as DNA: TGTGCCAGCAGTCCAACAGGGGGCGCCTACAATGAGCAGTTCTTC. Amino acid sequence: CASSPTGGAYNEQFF.

V is TRBV27 and J is TRBJ2-1, with 11 bases matching TRBD2. The CDR3 consists of 16 residues. V shed 8 bases, J shed 4 bases, and the junction held 10 bases outside the gene matches. Per germline, CDR1 MNHEY and CDR2 SMNVEV (reference sequence). In DNA, the CDR3 is TGTGCCAGCCAGCTAGTAGCGGGGGGGTATTACAATGAGCAGTTCTTC. Encoded protein: CASQLVAGGYYNEQFF.

This clone was seen once. The chain uses TRBV15 and TRBJ2-5; TRBD2 agrees at 7 bases. This CDR3 is 14 amino acids long. The germline CDR1 and CDR2 sequences are LNHNV and YYDKDF (reference sequence). The J segment lost 5 bases and the V segment lost 0 bases, leaving 3 bases of the junction unmatched. The CDR3 reads CATSRDGGEETQYF. The CDR3 coding sequence is TGTGCCACCAGCAGAGATGGGGGGGAGGAGACCCAGTACTTC.

V usage is TRBV11-2 and J usage is TRBJ1-5; TRBD1 aligns across 7 bases. Germline CDR1 and CDR2: SGHAT and FQNNGV. The CDR3 has 14 amino acids. J gave up 4 bases and V 3 bases, and 3 bases lay outside the gene matches. CDR3 sequence: CASSLTGPNQPQHF. The CDR3, as DNA: TGTGCCAGCAGCTTGACAGGGCCGAATCAGCCCCAGCATTTT.

The chain has TRBV7-9 and TRBJ2-3, with 8 bases fitting TRBD2. Germline lookup yields CDR1 SEHNR and CDR2 FQNEAQ (reference sequence). The CDR3 consists of 16 residues. With V trimmed by 5 bases and J by 5 bases, 12 bases remained unmatched. CDR3 in DNA: TGTGCCAGCAGCCCAGGCGCTGGCGGGGGGATAGATACGCAGTATTTT. It encodes CASSPGAGGGIDTQYF.

The chain is built from TRBV5-5 and TRBJ1-2; D remains ambiguous. The germline V gene has CDR1 SGHKS and CDR2 YYEKEE (reference sequence). The CDR3 loop spans 14 amino acids. With 1 base removed from V and 1 base from J, the gap between germline ends came to 8 bases. The CDR3 loop is CASSLNGYNYGYTF. The DNA of the CDR3 is TGTGCCAGCAGCTTGAACGGTTATAACTATGGCTACACCTTC.

A remark on this clone: Other nucleotide sequences in the sample specify the same CDR3. This chain uses TRBV7-9 with TRBJ1-2, with D unclear. The V end lost 1 base, the J end lost 4 bases, and 7 bases lay between the germline ends. Germline V gene data show CDR1 as SEHNR and CDR2 as FQNEAQ (reference sequence). The CDR3 consists of 13 residues. DNA of the CDR3: TGTGCCAGCAGCTTAGGGGCGAGCTATGGCTACACCTTC. Translating gives CASSLGASYGYTF.

The chain is built from TRBV19 and TRBJ2-2, with 9 bases aligning to TRBD1. CDR3 length: 15 residues. CDR1 and CDR2 (germline): LNHDA, SQIVND (reference sequence). V gave up 6 bases and J gave up 9 bases; unmatched junction bases: 11. CDR3 sequence (DNA): TGTGCCAGTAGAAGTGGGGGACAGGGCTCCCGGGAGCTGTTTTTT. As protein: CASRSGGQGSRELFF.

The genes are TRBV5-4 and TRBJ2-2, with 8 positions matching TRBD2. The CDR3 spans 15 residues. Trimming at V came to 4 bases and at J to 2 bases, leaving 4 bases not matched to a gene. Germline CDR1 SGHNT, CDR2 YYREEE (reference sequence). CDR3: CASSRGGPNTGELFF. CDR3 DNA sequence: TGTGCCAGCAGCCGCGGGGGGCCAAACACCGGGGAGCTGTTTTTT.

The rearrangement uses TRBV18 and TRBJ2-1, with 10 bases lining up with TRBD2. This CDR3 spans 15 amino acids. The J segment lost 1 base and the V segment lost 3 bases, leaving 0 bases of the junction unmatched. CDR1 and CDR2 from the germline V gene are KGHSH and LQKENI. CDR3 nucleotides: TGTGCCAGCTCACCGACTAGCGGGTCCTACAATGAGCAGTTCTTC. Its translation: CASSPTSGSYNEQFF.

This clone was observed a single time. The chain links TRBV4-1 to TRBJ2-1; 7 nucleotides align to TRBD2. The germline CDR1 and CDR2 sequences are MGHRA and YSYEKL. Germline trimming cut 1 base from V and 12 bases from J; bases unmatched to any gene: 12. This CDR3 comprises 15 residues. The CDR3 DNA reads TGCGCCAGCAGCCAAGGTTCGGCTAGCGGTCGAGGGCAGTTCTTC. It codes for CASSQGSASGRGQFF.

This clone was seen more than once but under ten times. The J gene is TRBJ1-2, the V gene TRBV27; D might be TRBD1 (6 bases). V lost 2 bases and J lost 1, with 8 bases in between. This CDR3 contains 14 residues. CDR1 is MNHEY and CDR2 is SMNVEV in the germline V gene (reference sequence). The CDR3 nucleotides are TGTGCCAGCAGTTTAGGGGGCATTAACTATGGCTACACCTTC. It codes for CASSLGGINYGYTF.

This clone showed up just a few times. The V and J genes are TRBV19 and TRBJ1-2; D might be TRBD1 (5 bases). V lost 7 bases and J 5 bases, leaving 17 bases between the germline ends. The CDR3 length is 14 residues. The germline CDR1 and CDR2 sequences are LNHDA and SQIVND (reference sequence). The CDR3 is CASMGDGRGYGYTF. DNA of the CDR3: TGTGCCAGTATGGGCGACGGAAGGGGTTATGGCTACACCTTC.